This T cell receptor beta chain was retrieved from a study of blood T cell repertoires in COVID-19. Study-wide context: Acute and convalescent COVID-19 specimens originated in the United States, Italy and Spain. PBMCs, B-cell-depleted T cells, or T cells were the source of the cDNA or gDNA that made up the material.

The method was immunoSEQ multiplex PCR; TCRdb's version includes in-frame clones alone and lacks a portion of them. The sample yields tens of thousands of clones, over 80% seen once. The sequence was collected from a woman over 75 with active or convalescent COVID-19. The sample was peripheral blood.

The CDR3 region has the DNA TGTGCCAGCACCATAATGGGGGGGGGTGAGGATACGCAGTATTTT. Residues: CASTIMGGGEDTQYF. The V and J genes are TRBV7-2 and TRBJ2-3; the match to TRBD2 covers 7 bases. Germline CDR1 reads SGHTA; CDR2 reads FQGNSA. CDR3 length: 15 residues. J was trimmed by 6 bases and V by 7 bases; bases with no gene match: 13.